These T cell receptor beta chains were read from a single sample in a study of prognosis after radiotherapy for stage I lung cancer. Via MiXCR, TCRdb re-called the multiplex PCR reads, giving one row per CDR3 protein. Among over 30,000 distinct CDR3 sequences listed, around 24% were seen once. Sequenced material: PBMCs, taken before or after stereotactic body radiation therapy (not recorded which). The receptors stem from a donor over 45 with non-small cell lung cancer. CDR3s include the opening cysteine and the closing phenylalanine or tryptophan. D genes are given only for firm matches. Not all rows give a size; the values are once, few, many and, for expanded clones, a class.

d_gene | abundance | j_gene | v_gene | CDR3aa | CDR3nt
TRBD2 | many | TRBJ2-5 | TRBV30 | CAWSPGLAGLETQYF | TGTGCCTGGAGTCCGGGACTAGCGGGATTAGAGACCCAGTACTTC
NA | NA | TRBJ1-2 | TRBV28 | CASSLDSWVYTF | TGTGCCAGCAGCTTGGATTCCTGGGTCTACACCTTC
NA | many | TRBJ1-1 | TRBV18 | CASSPSGADSRFEAFF | TGTGCCAGCTCACCATCGGGGGCCGACTCAAGGTTTGAAGCTTTCTTT
NA | many | TRBJ2-1 | TRBV7-2 | CASSPNRGHYEQFF | TGTGCCAGCAGCCCAAACCGGGGACACTATGAGCAGTTCTTC
TRBD1 | NA | TRBJ1-4 | TRBV9 | CASSVGQGAGEQLFF | TGTGCCAGCAGCGTAGGACAGGGGGCGGGTGAACAACTGTTTTTT
NA | NA | TRBJ1-2 | TRBV14 | CASSQGSAHGYTF | TGTGCCAGCAGCCAAGGGTCAGCCCATGGCTACACCTTC
NA | many | TRBJ2-2 | TRBV7-8 | CASSLSAGGRTGELFF | TGTGCCAGCAGCTTATCGGCAGGCGGCAGGACCGGGGAGCTGTTTTTT
NA | many | TRBJ1-5 | TRBV6-9 | CASSSQGNSNQPQHF | TGTGCCAGCAGTTCACAGGGCAATAGCAATCAGCCCCAGCATTTT
NA | many | TRBJ2-7 | TRBV20-1 | CSARHTGKHQYF | TGCAGTGCCCGTCATACAGGGAAGCACCAGTACTTC
TRBD1 | many | TRBJ1-2 | TRBV4-1 | CASSQTSDRGYGYTF | TGCGCCAGCAGCCAGACGTCGGACAGGGGCTATGGCTACACCTTC
TRBD1 | many | TRBJ2-1 | TRBV14 | CASSQFTQGQGVNEQFF | TGTGCCAGCAGCCAGTTTACCCAAGGACAGGGGGTGAATGAGCAGTTCTTC
NA | many | TRBJ1-1 | TRBV9 | CASSVSMNTEAFF | TGTGCCAGCAGCGTATCCATGAACACTGAAGCTTTCTTT
NA | NA | TRBJ1-1 | TRBV29-1 | CSVEDQGIEAFF | TGCAGCGTTGAAGATCAGGGAATTGAAGCTTTCTTT
NA | many | TRBJ1-2 | TRBV29-1 | CSFLTLTGYTF | TGCAGCTTTCTGACACTTACTGGCTACACCTTC